These 23 T cell receptor beta chains were all obtained from the same sample, sequenced in a study of CXCR3-negative and CXCR3-positive naive CD8 T cells. Study results and limitations: Hydrophobicity was higher for TRB CDR3s found in CXCR3-positive naive cells than in CXCR3-negative naive cells.

No antigen has been identified for these receptors. All TRB cDNA libraries came from 5' RACE performed with UMI labels. TCRdb reanalyzed the 5' RACE reads and collapses them to one entry per CDR3 protein, without DNA. The sample holds 150,000 or so distinct CDR3 sequences. Sequenced sample: naive CXCR3+ CD8+ T cells from blood. Subset given: CD45RO-CCR7+CD27+CD95- naive CD8+ T cells expressing CXCR3 (TNR3+). These receptor sequences come from a human donor in good health. Some clones in this sample may be carry-over from other donors' samples.

The J gene is TRBJ2-7, the V gene TRBV9; the TRBD2 assignment by TCRdb is unverifiable without DNA. Germline V lookup: CDR1 SGDLS, CDR2 YYNGEE. The CDR3 runs to 19 residues. The CDR3 sequence: CASSSGKGRDARTNYEQYF.

The chain employs TRBV2 and TRBJ2-3; TCRdb indicates TRBD1, and absent DNA this call remains unverified. This CDR3 has 14 amino acids. Germline CDR1 SNHLY, CDR2 FYNNEI. The CDR3 is CASLGGGPPDTQYF.

The chain links TRBV9 to TRBJ1-1; TCRdb's D call of TRBD1 is untestable without DNA. Germline lookup yields CDR1 SGDLS and CDR2 YYNGEE. The CDR3 totals 13 residues. The CDR3 loop is CASSAGEQTEAFF.

CDR3 residues: CASSLEGLAASTDTQYF. V usage is TRBV5-1 and J usage is TRBJ2-3; the TCRdb call, TRBD2, lacks DNA for checking. The CDR3 length is 17 residues. Germline V gives CDR1 SGHRS, CDR2 YFSETQ. The full variable domain, completed using reference TRBV5-1 and TRBJ2-3, is KAGVTQTPRYLIKTRGQQVTLSCSPISGHRSVSWYQQTPGQGLQFLFEYFSETQRNKGNFPGRFSGRQFSNSRSEMNVSTLELGDSALYLCASSLEGLAASTDTQYFGPGTRLTVL.

The genes are TRBV5-5 and TRBJ2-1; as DNA is missing, the TRBD2 call by TCRdb cannot be tested. Germline CDR1 and CDR2: SGHKS and YYEKEE (reference sequence). The CDR3 has 19 amino acids. Here the CDR3 reads CASSQKGTSGGPEYNEQFF. Looking up the rest from reference TRBV5-5 and TRBJ2-1 gives the full variable domain: DAGVTQSPTHLIKTRGQQVTLRCSPISGHKSVSWYQQVLGQGPQFIFQYYEKEERGRGNFPDRFSARQFPNYSSELNVNALLLGDSALYLCASSQKGTSGGPEYNEQFFGPGTRLTVL.

The chain is built from TRBV6-5 and TRBJ2-1; TCRdb's D call of TRBD1 is untestable without DNA. The CDR3 spans 16 residues. Germline CDR1 MNHEY, CDR2 SVGAGI. The CDR3 protein is CASSTTPPEGIDEQFF.

This sequence joins TRBV29-1 and TRBJ2-5; the D gene TCRdb calls, TRBD1, cannot be checked with no DNA. The CDR3 extends over 16 amino acids. CDR1 is SQVTM and CDR2 is ANQGSEA in the germline V gene. The CDR3 is CSVEDTASAGRETQYF.

This chain uses TRBV21-1 with TRBJ2-2; the D gene TCRdb calls, TRBD1, cannot be checked with no DNA. TRBV21-1 represents a pseudogene. The CDR3 is 16 residues long. This CDR3 reads CASSPRGWVPTGELFF.

This chain uses TRBV5-6 with TRBJ2-7; TCRdb's D call, TRBD1, is unchecked because there is no DNA. Germline loops: CDR1 SGHDT, CDR2 YYEEEE. The CDR3 spans 12 residues. The CDR3 protein is CASSLTEGEQYF.

The J gene is TRBJ2-2, the V gene TRBV27. The CDR3 contains 13 residues. CDR1 and CDR2 from the germline V gene are MNHEY and SMNVEV (reference sequence). The CDR3 protein is CASTPPNTGELFF.

The CDR3 reads CSAETGYGYTF. V gene TRBV29-1 combines with J gene TRBJ1-2. The germline V gene encodes CDR1 SQVTM and CDR2 ANQGSEA. CDR3 size: 11 residues.

The chain employs TRBV4-1 and TRBJ2-2; TCRdb picks TRBD2, but there is no DNA to check that call. In germline, CDR1 is MGHRA, CDR2 YSYEKL. CDR3 length equals 17 residues. The CDR3 spells CASSQYPADSNTGELFF.

This chain joins TRBV7-9 and TRBJ2-7; TCRdb selects TRBD2, and the lack of DNA leaves this call unchecked. CDR1 is SEHNR and CDR2 is FQNEAQ in the germline V gene (reference sequence). The CDR3 contains 14 residues. The CDR3 region is CASSLVSGSNEQYF.

The chain couples TRBV12-3 or TRBV12-4 to TRBJ1-5. The CDR3 extends over 12 amino acids. The CDR3 spells CASRATNQPQHF.

The chain has TRBV28 and TRBJ2-7. The CDR3 spans 14 residues. CDR1 is MDHEN, CDR2 SYDVKM, per germline. The CDR3 region is CASSLGDGYYEQYF.

The J gene is TRBJ2-5, the V gene TRBV28; TCRdb's D call, TRBD2, is unchecked because there is no DNA. This CDR3 has 16 amino acids. CDR1 is MDHEN and CDR2 is SYDVKM in the germline V gene. The CDR3 sequence: CASSSQTSGSGKTQYF.

The chain has TRBV6-2 or TRBV6-3 and TRBJ2-1; TCRdb's D call, TRBD1, is unchecked because there is no DNA. The CDR3 totals 16 residues. CDR1 is MNHEY, CDR2 SVGEGT, per germline. The CDR3 loop reads CASSSPGGSVSNEQFF.

The V gene is TRBV3-1, the J gene TRBJ2-1. Germline V gene lookup returns CDR1 LGHDT and CDR2 YNNKEL (reference sequence). This CDR3 has 15 residues. The CDR3 is CASSQGPSFYNEQFF.

The chain recombines TRBV27 with TRBJ2-7; the TCRdb call, TRBD2, lacks DNA for checking. CDR1 and CDR2 from the germline V gene are MNHEY and SMNVEV (reference sequence). This CDR3 has 15 amino acids. The CDR3 protein is CASRGPASASYEQYF.

The rearrangement uses TRBV11-2 and TRBJ2-5; TCRdb's D call of TRBD1 is untestable without DNA. Germline V CDR1 and CDR2: SGHAT, FQNNGV. The CDR3 covers 16 residues. The CDR3 loop is CASSLISGGYQETQYF.

The chain couples TRBV21-1 to TRBJ1-2; absent DNA, TCRdb's TRBD1 call cannot be checked. TRBV21-1 is a known pseudogene. This CDR3 has 14 residues. The CDR3: CASSHGQHIYGYTF.

CDR3 in amino acids: CASSLLRDTDQPQHF. The rearrangement joins TRBV28 to TRBJ1-5; TCRdb proposes TRBD1, but this gene call is untestable without DNA. This CDR3 contains 15 residues. CDR1 MDHEN and CDR2 SYDVKM come from the germline V gene.

CDR3 sequence: CSVVGTGSNEQYF. V and J are TRBV29-1 and TRBJ2-7; TCRdb indicates TRBD1, and absent DNA this call remains unverified. The CDR3 covers 13 residues. Germline CDR1 is SQVTM and CDR2 is ANQGSEA.